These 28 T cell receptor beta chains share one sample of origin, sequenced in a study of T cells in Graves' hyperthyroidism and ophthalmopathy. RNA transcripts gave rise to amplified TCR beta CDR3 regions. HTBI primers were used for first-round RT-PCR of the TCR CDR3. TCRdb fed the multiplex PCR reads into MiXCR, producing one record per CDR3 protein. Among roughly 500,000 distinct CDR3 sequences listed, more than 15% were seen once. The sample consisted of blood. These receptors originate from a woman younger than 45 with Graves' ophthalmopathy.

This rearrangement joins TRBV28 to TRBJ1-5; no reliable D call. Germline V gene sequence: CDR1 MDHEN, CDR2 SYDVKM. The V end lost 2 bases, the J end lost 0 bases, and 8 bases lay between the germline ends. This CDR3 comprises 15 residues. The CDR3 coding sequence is TGTGCCAGCAGTTTACCGGGGTTTAGCAATCAGCCCCAGCATTTT. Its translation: CASSLPGFSNQPQHF.

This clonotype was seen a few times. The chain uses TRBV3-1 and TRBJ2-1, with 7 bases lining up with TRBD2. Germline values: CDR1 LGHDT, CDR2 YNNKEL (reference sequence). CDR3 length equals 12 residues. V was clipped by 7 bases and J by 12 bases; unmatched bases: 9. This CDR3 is CASTSGGLGQFF. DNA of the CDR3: TGTGCCAGCACCTCGGGAGGTCTTGGGCAGTTCTTC.

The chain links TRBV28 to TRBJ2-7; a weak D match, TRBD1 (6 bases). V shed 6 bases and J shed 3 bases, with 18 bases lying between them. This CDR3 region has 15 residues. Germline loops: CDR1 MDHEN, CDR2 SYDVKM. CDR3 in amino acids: CASRSTRGRGYEQYF. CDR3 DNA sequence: TGTGCCAGCAGGTCAACTCGGGGCAGGGGCTACGAGCAGTACTTC.

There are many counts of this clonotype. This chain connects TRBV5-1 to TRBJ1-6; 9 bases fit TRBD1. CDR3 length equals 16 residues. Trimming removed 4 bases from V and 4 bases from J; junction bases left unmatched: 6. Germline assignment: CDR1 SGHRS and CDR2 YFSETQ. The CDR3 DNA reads TGCGCCAGCAGCCTCGGACAGGGGACTTATAATTCACCCCTCCACTTT. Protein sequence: CASSLGQGTYNSPLHF.

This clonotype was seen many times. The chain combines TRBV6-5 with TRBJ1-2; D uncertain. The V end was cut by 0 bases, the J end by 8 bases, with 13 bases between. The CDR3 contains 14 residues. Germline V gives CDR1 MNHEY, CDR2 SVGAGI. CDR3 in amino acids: CASSYSIPQGGYTF. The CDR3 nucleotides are TGTGCCAGCAGTTACTCGATACCCCAAGGGGGCTACACCTTC.

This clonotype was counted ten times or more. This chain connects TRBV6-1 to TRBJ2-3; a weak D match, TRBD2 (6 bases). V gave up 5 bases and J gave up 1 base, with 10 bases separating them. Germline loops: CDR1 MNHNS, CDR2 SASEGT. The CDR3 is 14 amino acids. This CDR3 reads CASSIAAGTDTQYF. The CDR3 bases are TGTGCCAGCAGTATAGCGGCGGGCACAGATACGCAGTATTTT.

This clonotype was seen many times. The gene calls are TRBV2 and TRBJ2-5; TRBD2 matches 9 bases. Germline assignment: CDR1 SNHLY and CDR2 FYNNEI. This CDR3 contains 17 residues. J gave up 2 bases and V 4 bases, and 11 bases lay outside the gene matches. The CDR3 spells CASSVTRDSGGQETQYF. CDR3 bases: TGTGCCAGCAGTGTAACCCGAGACAGCGGGGGGCAAGAGACCCAGTACTTC.

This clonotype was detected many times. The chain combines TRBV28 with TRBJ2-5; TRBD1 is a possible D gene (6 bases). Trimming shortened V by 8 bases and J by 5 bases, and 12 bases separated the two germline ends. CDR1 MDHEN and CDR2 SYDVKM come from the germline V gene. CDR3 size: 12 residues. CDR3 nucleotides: TGTGCCAGCTCAACAGGGATGGAGACCCAGTACTTC. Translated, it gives CASSTGMETQYF.

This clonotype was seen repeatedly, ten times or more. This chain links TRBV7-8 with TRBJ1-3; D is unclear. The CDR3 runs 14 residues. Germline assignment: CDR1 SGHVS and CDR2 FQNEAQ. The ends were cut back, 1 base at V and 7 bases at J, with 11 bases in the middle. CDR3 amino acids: CASSLDSLVNTIYF. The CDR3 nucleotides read TGTGCCAGCAGCTTAGACAGCTTGGTGAACACCATATATTTT.

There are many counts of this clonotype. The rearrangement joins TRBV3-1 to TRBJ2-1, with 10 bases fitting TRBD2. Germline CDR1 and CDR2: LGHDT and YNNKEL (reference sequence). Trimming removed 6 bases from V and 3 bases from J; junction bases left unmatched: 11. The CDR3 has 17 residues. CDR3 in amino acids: CASSRPGLARVYNEQFF. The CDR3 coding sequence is TGTGCCAGCAGTCGACCGGGACTAGCGAGAGTCTACAATGAGCAGTTCTTC.

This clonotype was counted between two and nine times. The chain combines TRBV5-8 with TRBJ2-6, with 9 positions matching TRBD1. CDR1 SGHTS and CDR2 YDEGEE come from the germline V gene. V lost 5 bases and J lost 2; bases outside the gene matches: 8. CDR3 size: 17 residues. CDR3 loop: CASSHRDREAGANVLTF. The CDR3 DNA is TGTGCCAGCAGTCATCGGGACAGGGAGGCTGGGGCCAACGTCCTGACTTTC.

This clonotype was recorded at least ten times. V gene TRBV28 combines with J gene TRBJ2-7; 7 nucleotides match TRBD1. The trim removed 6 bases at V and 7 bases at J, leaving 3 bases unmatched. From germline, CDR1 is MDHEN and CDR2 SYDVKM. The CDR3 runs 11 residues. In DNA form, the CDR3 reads TGTGCCAGCAGCAACAGGGGTGAGCAGTACTTC. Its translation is CASSNRGEQYF.

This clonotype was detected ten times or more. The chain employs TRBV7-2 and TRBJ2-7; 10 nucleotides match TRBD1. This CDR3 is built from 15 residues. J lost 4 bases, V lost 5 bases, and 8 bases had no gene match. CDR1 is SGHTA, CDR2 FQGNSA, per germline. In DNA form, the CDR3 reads TGTGCCAGCAGCGGGTGGGGACAGGGGTCGTACGAGCAGTACTTC. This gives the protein CASSGWGQGSYEQYF.

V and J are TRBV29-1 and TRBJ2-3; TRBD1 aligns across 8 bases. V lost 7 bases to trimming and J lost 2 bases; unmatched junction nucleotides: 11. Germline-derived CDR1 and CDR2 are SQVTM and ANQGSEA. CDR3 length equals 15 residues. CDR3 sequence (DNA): TGCAGCGCTCGACAGGGGTCTACCTCCACAGATACGCAGTATTTT. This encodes CSARQGSTSTDTQYF.

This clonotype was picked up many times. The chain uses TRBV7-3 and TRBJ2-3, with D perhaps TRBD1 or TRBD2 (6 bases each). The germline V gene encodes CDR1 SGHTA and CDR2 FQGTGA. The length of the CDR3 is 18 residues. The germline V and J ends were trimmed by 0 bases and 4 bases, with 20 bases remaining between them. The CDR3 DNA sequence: TGTGCCAGCAGCTTAACCGGTTGGGGGGCCAGGGAATCAGATACGCAGTATTTT. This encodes CASSLTGWGARESDTQYF.

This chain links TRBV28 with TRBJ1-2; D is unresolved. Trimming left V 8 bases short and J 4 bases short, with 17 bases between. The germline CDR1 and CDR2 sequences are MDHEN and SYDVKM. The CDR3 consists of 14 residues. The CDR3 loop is CASVPSGQVYGYTF. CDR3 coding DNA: TGTGCCAGCGTCCCCTCCGGGCAGGTCTATGGCTACACCTTC.

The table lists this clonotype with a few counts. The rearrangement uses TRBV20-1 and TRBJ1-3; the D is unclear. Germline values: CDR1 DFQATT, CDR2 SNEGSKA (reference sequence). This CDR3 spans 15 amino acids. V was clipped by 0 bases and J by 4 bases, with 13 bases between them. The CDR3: CSARDPRPPGNTIYF. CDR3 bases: TGCAGTGCTAGAGATCCACGACCCCCCGGAAACACCATATATTTT.

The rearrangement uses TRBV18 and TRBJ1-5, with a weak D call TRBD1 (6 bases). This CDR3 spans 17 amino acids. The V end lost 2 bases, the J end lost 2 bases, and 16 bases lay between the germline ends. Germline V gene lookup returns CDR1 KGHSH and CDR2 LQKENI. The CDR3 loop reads CASSPDGRGARNQPQHF. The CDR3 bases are TGTGCCAGCTCACCAGACGGACGGGGGGCGCGCAATCAGCCCCAGCATTTT.

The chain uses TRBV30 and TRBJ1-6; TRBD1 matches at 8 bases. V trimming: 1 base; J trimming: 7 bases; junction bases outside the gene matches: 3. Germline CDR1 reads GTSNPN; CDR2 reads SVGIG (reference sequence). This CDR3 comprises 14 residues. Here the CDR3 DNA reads TGTGCCTGGAGTGGCGGGACAGGCAATTCACCCCTCCACTTT. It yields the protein CAWSGGTGNSPLHF. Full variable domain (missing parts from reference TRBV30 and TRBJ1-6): SQTIHQWPATLVQPVGSPLSLECTVEGTSNPNLYWYRQAAGRGLQLLFYSVGIGQISSEVPQNLSASRPQDRQFILSSKKLLLSDSGFYLCAWSGGTGNSPLHFGNGTRLTVT.

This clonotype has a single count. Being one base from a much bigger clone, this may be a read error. Here the CDR3 reads CARSSGEGRLIYEQYF. The CDR3 coding sequence is TGTGCCAGGAGCTCCGGGGAAGGCAGATTAATCTACGAGCAGTACTTC. The chain links TRBV11-2 to TRBJ2-7; weak D call: TRBD2 (5 bases). The CDR3 length is 16 residues. CDR1 is SGHAT and CDR2 is FQNNGV in the germline V gene.

The CDR3 coding sequence is TGTGCCAGCAGTCGCGCAGGGGGCAGCCAAGAGACCCAGTACTTC. Translating it yields CASSRAGGSQETQYF. This rearrangement joins TRBV6-1 to TRBJ2-5; 8 nucleotides agree with TRBD1. With 5 bases clipped from V and 1 base from J, the junction kept 6 bases outside the gene matches. Germline lookup yields CDR1 MNHNS and CDR2 SASEGT. This CDR3 region has 15 residues.

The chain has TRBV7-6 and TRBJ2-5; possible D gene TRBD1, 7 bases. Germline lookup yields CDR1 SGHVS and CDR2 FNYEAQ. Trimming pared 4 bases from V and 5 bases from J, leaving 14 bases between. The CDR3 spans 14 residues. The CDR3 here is CASSWGDSPETQYF. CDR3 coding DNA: TGTGCCAGCAGCTGGGGGGACAGTCCCGAGACCCAGTACTTC.

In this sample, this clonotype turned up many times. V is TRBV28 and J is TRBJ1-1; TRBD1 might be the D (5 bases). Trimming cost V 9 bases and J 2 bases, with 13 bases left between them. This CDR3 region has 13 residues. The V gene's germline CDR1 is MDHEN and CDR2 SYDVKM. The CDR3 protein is CASAGVGNTEAFF. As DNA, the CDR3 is TGTGCCAGTGCGGGGGTGGGAAACACTGAAGCTTTCTTT. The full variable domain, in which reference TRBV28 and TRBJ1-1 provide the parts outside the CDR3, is DVKVTQSSRYLVKRTGEKVFLECVQDMDHENMFWYRQDPGLGLRLIYFSYDVKMKEKGDIPEGYSVSREKKERFSLILESASTNQTSMYLCASAGVGNTEAFFGQGTRLTVV.

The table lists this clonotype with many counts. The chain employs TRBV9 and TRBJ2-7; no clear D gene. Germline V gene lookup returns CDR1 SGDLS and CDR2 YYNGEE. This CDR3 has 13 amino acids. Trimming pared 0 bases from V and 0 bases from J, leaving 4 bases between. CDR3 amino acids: CASSVEDSYEQYF. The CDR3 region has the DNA TGTGCCAGCAGCGTAGAGGACTCCTACGAGCAGTACTTC.

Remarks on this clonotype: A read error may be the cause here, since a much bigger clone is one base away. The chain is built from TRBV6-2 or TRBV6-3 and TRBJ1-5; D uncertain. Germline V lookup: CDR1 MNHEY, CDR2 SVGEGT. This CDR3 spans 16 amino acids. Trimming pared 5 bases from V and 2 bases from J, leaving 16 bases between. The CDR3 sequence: CASSERWVGGNQPQHF. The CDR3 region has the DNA TGTGCCAGCAGTGAGAGATGGGTTGGAGGCAATCAGCCCCAGCATTTT.

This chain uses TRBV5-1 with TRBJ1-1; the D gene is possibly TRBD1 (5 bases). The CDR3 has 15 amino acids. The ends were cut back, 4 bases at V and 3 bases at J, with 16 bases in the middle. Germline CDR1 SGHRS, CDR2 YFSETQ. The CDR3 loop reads CASSLDRGGDTEAFF. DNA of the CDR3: TGCGCCAGCAGCCTGGACCGGGGGGGAGACACTGAAGCTTTCTTT.

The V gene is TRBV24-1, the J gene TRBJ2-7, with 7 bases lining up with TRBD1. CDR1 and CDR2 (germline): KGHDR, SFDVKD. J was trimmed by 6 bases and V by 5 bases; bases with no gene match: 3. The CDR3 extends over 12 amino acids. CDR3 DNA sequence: TGTGCCACCAGTGCATCAGGGGGCGAGCAGTACTTC. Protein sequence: CATSASGGEQYF.

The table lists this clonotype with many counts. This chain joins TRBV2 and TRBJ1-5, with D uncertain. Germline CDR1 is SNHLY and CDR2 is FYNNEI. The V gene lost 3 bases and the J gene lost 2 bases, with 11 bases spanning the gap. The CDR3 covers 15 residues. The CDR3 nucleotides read TGTGCCAGCAGTGACGGGAAGATGGGCAATCAGCCCCAGCATTTT. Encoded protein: CASSDGKMGNQPQHF.